This passage covers 14 T cell receptor beta chains from one sample sequenced in a study of T cell responses to AZD1222 COVID-19 vaccine (dated by TCRdb to about 2021). Library construction relied on the immunoSEQ multiplex PCR assay. TCRdb took over this immuneACCESS table, retaining in-frame rearrangements with V and J assigned. Such tables are incomplete; in checked studies, under half of the missing clones stem from an unresolved V gene, and the remainder is unexplained. Recorded for this sample are around 99,000 clones; 91% of them occurred a single time. In total, the top ten clones hold 7% to 9% of the sample. The time point label, as the study defines it: baseline before first vaccination. This specimen was peripheral blood, taken on day 0 of AZD1222 vaccination. The receptor set was obtained from an adult in good health.

This clone was recorded only once. The rearrangement uses TRBV7-9 and TRBJ1-2; 9 positions agree with TRBD1. Per germline, CDR1 SEHNR and CDR2 FQNEAQ (reference sequence). V trimming: 5 bases; J trimming: 6 bases; junction bases outside the gene matches: 7. The CDR3 loop spans 14 amino acids. CDR3 DNA: TGTGCCAGCAGCGACTCTAACAGGGGGCATGGCTACACCTTC. This gives the protein CASSDSNRGHGYTF.

The rearrangement uses TRBV7-9 and TRBJ2-1; D is unclear. From germline, CDR1 is SEHNR and CDR2 FQNEAQ (reference sequence). This CDR3 is built from 14 residues. V lost 0 bases to trimming and J lost 4 bases, with 7 bases between them. The CDR3 nucleotides are TGTGCCAGCAGCTTAGCGGCCAGTTACAATGAGCAGTTCTTC. Its protein product is CASSLAASYNEQFF.

The V and J genes are TRBV19 and TRBJ2-3, with D tentatively TRBD2 (5 bases). V lost 3 bases to trimming and J lost 2 bases, with 6 bases between them. There are 13 residues in the CDR3. Looked up from germline, CDR1 is LNHDA and CDR2 is SQIVND (reference sequence). The CDR3 is CASSMLATDTQYF. The CDR3 nucleotides read TGTGCCAGTAGTATGCTAGCCACAGATACGCAGTATTTT.

CDR3 DNA: TGTGCCAGCTCACCCATACAGGGACGTCGCAACACCGGGGAGCTGTTTTTT. Protein product: CASSPIQGRRNTGELFF. The chain couples TRBV18 to TRBJ2-2, with D maybe TRBD1 (6 bases). The CDR3 runs to 17 residues. Germline loops: CDR1 KGHSH, CDR2 LQKENI. Trimming removed 3 bases from V and 2 bases from J, with 16 bases in between.

J is TRBJ2-7 and V is TRBV27, with TRBD2 as a possible D gene (6 bases). V was pared by 3 bases and J by 6 bases, with 12 bases between. This CDR3 has 13 amino acids. Looked up from germline, CDR1 is MNHEY and CDR2 is SMNVEV (reference sequence). The CDR3 DNA follows: TGTGCCAGCAGTTTGGGCCAGGGAGGCGAGCAGTACTTC. Translation gives CASSLGQGGEQYF.

V and J are TRBV30 and TRBJ1-1, with a weak D call TRBD1 (6 bases). The CDR3 has 14 amino acids. V was clipped by 3 bases and J by 3 bases, with 14 bases between them. CDR1 is GTSNPN and CDR2 is SVGIG in the germline V gene (reference sequence). CDR3 in amino acids: CAWSLGGQDTEAFF. The CDR3 region has the DNA TGTGCCTGGAGCTTAGGGGGGCAGGACACTGAAGCTTTCTTT.

The chain couples TRBV28 to TRBJ1-4; 7 bases align to TRBD1. V was pared by 8 bases and J by 3 bases, with 9 bases of the junction left unmatched. Germline V gives CDR1 MDHEN, CDR2 SYDVKM. The CDR3 extends over 15 amino acids. CDR3 amino acids: CASSVRTGSNEKLFF. Written as DNA, the CDR3 is TGTGCCAGCTCGGTGAGGACAGGCTCTAATGAAAAACTGTTTTTT.

The J gene is TRBJ1-3, the V gene TRBV5-5; D not certain. This CDR3 is 15 amino acids long. The germline V gene has CDR1 SGHKS and CDR2 YYEKEE (reference sequence). Trimming took 4 bases from V and 3 from J, leaving 14 bases between them. Written as DNA, the CDR3 is TGTGCCAGCAGCCTCTCCGGGTTAGATGGAAACACCATATATTTT. Translated: CASSLSGLDGNTIYF.

The J gene is TRBJ2-2, the V gene TRBV27, with TRBD2 matching 11 bases. This CDR3 comprises 18 residues. Germline V gene sequence: CDR1 MNHEY, CDR2 SMNVEV (reference sequence). V lost 4 bases, J lost 3 bases, and 10 bases stayed unmatched. Here the CDR3 reads CASSSIWGLAEHTGELFF. CDR3 DNA: TGTGCCAGCAGTTCGATATGGGGACTAGCGGAGCACACCGGGGAGCTGTTTTTT.

The chain uses TRBV18 and TRBJ1-4, with 7 nucleotides matching TRBD1. The CDR3 has 15 amino acids. V was pared by 3 bases and J by 5 bases, with 6 bases of the junction left unmatched. The V gene's germline CDR1 is KGHSH and CDR2 LQKENI. The chain's CDR3 is CASSPGTVKNEKLFF. CDR3 nucleotides: TGTGCCAGCTCACCGGGGACAGTCAAAAATGAAAAACTGTTTTTT.

The chain recombines TRBV6-5 with TRBJ1-4; TRBD1 might be the D (5 bases). The CDR3 length is 15 residues. The germline V gene encodes CDR1 MNHEY and CDR2 SVGAGI. Trimming removed 6 bases from V and 7 bases from J, with 18 bases in between. The CDR3 region has the DNA TGTGCCAGCAGCCTCGCAGGGAGTTTGGGTGAAAAACTGTTTTTT. As protein: CASSLAGSLGEKLFF.

The chain is built from TRBV9 and TRBJ2-5; D perhaps matches TRBD2 (6 bases). CDR3 length equals 17 residues. With 0 bases removed from V and 2 bases from J, the gap between germline ends came to 17 bases. CDR1 and CDR2 from the germline V gene are SGDLS and YYNGEE. Here the CDR3 reads CASSVGWSSDLQETQYF. For the CDR3, the DNA is TGTGCCAGCAGCGTAGGTTGGTCTAGCGATCTACAAGAGACCCAGTACTTC.

The gene calls are TRBV24-1 and TRBJ1-2; D is unresolved. V shed 4 bases and J shed 8 bases, with 10 bases lying between them. This CDR3 comprises 12 residues. Germline-derived CDR1 and CDR2 are KGHDR and SFDVKD. The CDR3 here is CATSDGGYGYTF. In DNA, the CDR3 is TGTGCCACCAGTGACGGTGGGTACGGCTACACCTTC.

The chain employs TRBV9 and TRBJ2-1; D is undetermined. The V gene's germline CDR1 is SGDLS and CDR2 YYNGEE. This CDR3 region has 12 residues. V lost 0 bases to trimming and J lost 11 bases, with 9 bases between them. CDR3 residues: CASSVELGQQFF. CDR3 in DNA: TGTGCCAGCAGCGTAGAGTTAGGGCAGCAGTTCTTC.